This T cell receptor (beta chain) is from a study of shared clonotypes between healthy human individuals. General study points: All-four-donor shared clonotypes had higher generation probabilities than non-shared clonotypes did.

A note on this clone: Its antigen is currently unknown.

With V trimmed by 4 bases and J by 5 bases, 6 bases remained unmatched. Germline CDR1 GTSNPN, CDR2 SVGIG (reference sequence). This CDR3 is 13 amino acids long. Sequenced by immunoSEQ multiplex PCR; TCRdb stores in-frame clones only, minus some. The data contain some 2,400,000 clones, approximately 96% of them singletons. This sequence was found in a man younger than 35 in good health. Sequenced input: naive CD4+ T cells sorted from blood. The subset is: CD45RA+ positively selected. V usage is TRBV30 and J usage is TRBJ2-7; 9 bases map to TRBD1. CDR3 in DNA: TGTGCCTGGACCGGGACAGGGCTGCACGAGCAGTACTTC. It specifies CAWTGTGLHEQYF.